Following are 18 T cell receptor beta chains from one sample sequenced in a study of blood T cell repertoires in COVID-19. Using immunoSEQ multiplex PCR, the repertoire was profiled, and TCRdb retains in-frame clones only, with some absent. The sample holds 350,000 or so clones, roughly 90% seen once. The sample consisted of peripheral blood. These receptors all come from a woman aged 60-75 years with COVID-19, enrolled during active disease.

This clone was seen at least ten times. The genes are TRBV27 and TRBJ2-1; 9 positions match TRBD1. Germline CDR1 and CDR2: MNHEY and SMNVEV (reference sequence). This CDR3 contains 15 residues. V lost 4 bases and J lost 8; bases outside the gene matches: 9. CDR3 region: CASSSEGTGIDEQFF. The CDR3 DNA is TGTGCCAGCAGTTCGGAAGGGACAGGGATAGATGAGCAGTTCTTC.

CDR3 protein: CASSFLAGGSTDTQYF. In DNA, the CDR3 is TGTGCCAGCAGCTTCCTAGCGGGGGGGAGCACAGATACGCAGTATTTT. V is TRBV7-9 and J is TRBJ2-3; 12 bases fit TRBD2. CDR3 length: 16 amino acids. The germline gives CDR1 SEHNR, CDR2 FQNEAQ (reference sequence). Unmatched junction bases numbered 1, after V lost 3 bases and J lost 0 bases.

This clone was observed a single time. The genes are TRBV5-6 and TRBJ2-7; TRBD1 aligns across 11 bases. Germline V gives CDR1 SGHDT, CDR2 YYEEEE. CDR3 length: 15 residues. J lost 3 bases, V lost 4 bases, and 6 bases had no gene match. This CDR3 is CASSAGDRGIYEQYF. CDR3 bases: TGTGCCAGCAGCGCCGGGGACAGGGGGATCTACGAGCAGTACTTC.

The rearrangement uses TRBV4-2 and TRBJ1-1; 8 nucleotides match TRBD1. CDR1 and CDR2 (germline): LGHNA, YNFKEQ. This CDR3 is built from 16 residues. The V and J ends lost 1 base and 8 bases, in that order; junction bases with no gene match: 12. Here the CDR3 DNA reads TGTGCCAGCAGCCAAGCTGGGTGGACAGGGAAGGCGGAAGCTTTCTTT. Translated, it gives CASSQAGWTGKAEAFF.

The chain is built from TRBV7-9 and TRBJ1-1, with D tentatively TRBD1 (6 bases). There are 14 residues in the CDR3. V was pared by 5 bases and J by 1 base, with 11 bases between. Germline CDR1 is SEHNR and CDR2 is FQNEAQ (reference sequence). The CDR3 DNA sequence: TGTGCCAGCAGCGTATACAGGGAGAACACTGAAGCTTTCTTT. It codes for CASSVYRENTEAFF.

The chain couples TRBV11-3 to TRBJ2-7, with D possibly matching TRBD2 (5 bases). Germline lookup yields CDR1 SGHNT and CDR2 YENEEA. This CDR3 comprises 14 residues. The V gene lost 4 bases and the J gene lost 7 bases, with 17 bases spanning the gap. The CDR3 sequence is CASSSHSGSDEQYF. CDR3 bases: TGTGCCAGCAGCTCCCACTCGGGTAGCGATGAGCAGTACTTC.

J is TRBJ2-5 and V is TRBV11-2; D is unclear. V gave up 1 base and J gave up 1 base, with 10 bases separating them. This CDR3 contains 15 residues. Germline V lookup: CDR1 SGHAT, CDR2 FQNNGV. CDR3 sequence (DNA): TGTGCCAGCAGCTTAGGCGGCAGACTCCAAGAGACCCAGTACTTC. Residues: CASSLGGRLQETQYF. The full variable domain, with the rest looked up from reference TRBV11-2 and TRBJ2-5, is EAGVAQSPRYKIIEKRQSVAFWCNPISGHATLYWYQQILGQGPKLLIQFQNNGVVDDSQLPKDRFSAERLKGVDSTLKIQPAKLEDSAVYLCASSLGGRLQETQYFGPGTRLLVL.

J is TRBJ2-2 and V is TRBV7-2, with 7 bases lining up with TRBD1. CDR3 size: 18 residues. Trimming cost V 2 bases and J 6 bases; bases outside gene matches: 15. The germline CDR1 and CDR2 sequences are SGHTA and FQGNSA. CDR3 nucleotides: TGTGCCAGCAGCTTAATCCTACAGGGGCCTAAGGTCCCCGGGGAGCTGTTTTTT. Its translation is CASSLILQGPKVPGELFF.

The chain has TRBV18 and TRBJ1-2, with D uncertain. CDR3 length: 13 residues. V was cut by 3 bases and J by 3 bases, with 8 bases left in between. Germline V gene data show CDR1 as KGHSH and CDR2 as LQKENI. The CDR3 DNA follows: TGTGCCAGCTCACCTGGAGATCACTATGGCTACACCTTC. Its protein is CASSPGDHYGYTF. Combining the CDR3 with reference TRBV18 and TRBJ1-2 gives the whole variable domain NAGVMQNPRHLVRRRGQEARLRCSPMKGHSHVYWYRQLPEEGLKFMVYLQKENIIDESGMPKERFSAEFPKEGPSILRIQQVVRGDSAAYFCASSPGDHYGYTFGSGTRLTVV.

The CDR3 region is CASSESWGRGYTF. Written as DNA, the CDR3 is TGTGCCAGCAGTGAATCCTGGGGGCGAGGCTACACCTTC. The chain joins TRBV25-1 to TRBJ1-2; D possibly corresponds to TRBD1 (6 bases). Looked up from germline, CDR1 is MGHDK and CDR2 is SYGVNS. Trimming took 1 base from V and 8 from J, leaving 11 bases between them. This CDR3 region has 13 residues.

The chain links TRBV27 to TRBJ1-1; 9 nucleotides align to TRBD1. The germline gives CDR1 MNHEY, CDR2 SMNVEV (reference sequence). V gave up 5 bases and J gave up 0 bases; unmatched junction bases: 4. The CDR3 runs 15 residues. In DNA form, the CDR3 reads TGTGCCAGCAGTCTGGGACAGGGTATGAACACTGAAGCTTTCTTT. The encoded protein is CASSLGQGMNTEAFF.

The rearrangement uses TRBV5-6 and TRBJ1-4, with unresolved D. The V gene's germline CDR1 is SGHDT and CDR2 YYEEEE. This CDR3 spans 14 amino acids. Trimming left V 2 bases short and J 4 bases short, with 9 bases between. CDR3 in amino acids: CASSLERSNEKLFF. CDR3 in DNA: TGTGCCAGCAGCTTAGAACGTAGTAATGAAAAACTGTTTTTT.

In regard to this clone: Compared with germline, one end of the junction differs, possibly owing to a read error. The chain carries TRBV4-1 and TRBJ1-2; weak D call: TRBD1 (5 bases). This CDR3 comprises 14 residues. Germline V lookup: CDR1 MGHRA, CDR2 YSYEKL. The DNA for the CDR3 is TGCGCCAGCACCCAATCCTGGGGGGAAAATGGCTACACCTTC. Residues: CASTQSWGENGYTF.

This rearrangement joins TRBV3-1 (or the pseudogene TRBV3-2) to TRBJ2-2; possible D gene TRBD2, 6 bases. The CDR3 runs 13 residues. CDR1 and CDR2 from the germline V gene are LGHDT and YNNKEL (reference sequence). The ends were cut back, 8 bases at V and 3 bases at J, with 10 bases in the middle. CDR3 DNA sequence: TGTGCCAGCGGGGGGAGGTACACCGGGGAGCTGTTTTTT. This encodes CASGGRYTGELFF.

The chain is built from TRBV7-9 and TRBJ2-7; tentative D call: TRBD1 (6 bases). Germline V lookup: CDR1 SEHNR, CDR2 FQNEAQ (reference sequence). CDR3 length equals 14 residues. The germline V and J ends were trimmed by 1 base and 7 bases, with 14 bases remaining between them. CDR3 residues: CASSLGQGTLEQYF. DNA of the CDR3: TGTGCCAGCAGCTTAGGGCAGGGGACCTTGGAGCAGTACTTC.

The chain uses TRBV11-2 and TRBJ2-4, with 8 bases identical to TRBD1. Germline assignment: CDR1 SGHAT and CDR2 FQNNGV. This CDR3 has 13 residues. V trimming: 2 bases; J trimming: 14 bases; junction bases outside the gene matches: 8. The DNA of the CDR3 is TGTGCCAGCAGCTTACACCCAGGACAGGGAAAGTACTTC. Amino acid sequence: CASSLHPGQGKYF.

The chain couples TRBV28 to TRBJ1-4, with D perhaps TRBD1 (5 bases). Trimming removed 5 bases from V and 7 bases from J, with 20 bases in between. CDR3 length: 16 amino acids. CDR1 is MDHEN, CDR2 SYDVKM, per germline. The CDR3 DNA is TGTGCCAGCAGTCGCGGGGGGGGAGGTCATGCTGAAAAACTGTTTTTT. This sequence encodes CASSRGGGGHAEKLFF.

This chain connects TRBV13 to TRBJ2-1, with TRBD2 matching 13 bases. This CDR3 comprises 18 residues. The germline V gene encodes CDR1 PRHDT and CDR2 FYEKMQ (reference sequence). The J segment lost 3 bases and the V segment lost 1 base, leaving 6 bases of the junction unmatched. The CDR3 DNA follows: TGTGCCAGCAGCTTAGTACGACTAGCGGGGGGCCGCTACAATGAGCAGTTCTTC. This gives the protein CASSLVRLAGGRYNEQFF.